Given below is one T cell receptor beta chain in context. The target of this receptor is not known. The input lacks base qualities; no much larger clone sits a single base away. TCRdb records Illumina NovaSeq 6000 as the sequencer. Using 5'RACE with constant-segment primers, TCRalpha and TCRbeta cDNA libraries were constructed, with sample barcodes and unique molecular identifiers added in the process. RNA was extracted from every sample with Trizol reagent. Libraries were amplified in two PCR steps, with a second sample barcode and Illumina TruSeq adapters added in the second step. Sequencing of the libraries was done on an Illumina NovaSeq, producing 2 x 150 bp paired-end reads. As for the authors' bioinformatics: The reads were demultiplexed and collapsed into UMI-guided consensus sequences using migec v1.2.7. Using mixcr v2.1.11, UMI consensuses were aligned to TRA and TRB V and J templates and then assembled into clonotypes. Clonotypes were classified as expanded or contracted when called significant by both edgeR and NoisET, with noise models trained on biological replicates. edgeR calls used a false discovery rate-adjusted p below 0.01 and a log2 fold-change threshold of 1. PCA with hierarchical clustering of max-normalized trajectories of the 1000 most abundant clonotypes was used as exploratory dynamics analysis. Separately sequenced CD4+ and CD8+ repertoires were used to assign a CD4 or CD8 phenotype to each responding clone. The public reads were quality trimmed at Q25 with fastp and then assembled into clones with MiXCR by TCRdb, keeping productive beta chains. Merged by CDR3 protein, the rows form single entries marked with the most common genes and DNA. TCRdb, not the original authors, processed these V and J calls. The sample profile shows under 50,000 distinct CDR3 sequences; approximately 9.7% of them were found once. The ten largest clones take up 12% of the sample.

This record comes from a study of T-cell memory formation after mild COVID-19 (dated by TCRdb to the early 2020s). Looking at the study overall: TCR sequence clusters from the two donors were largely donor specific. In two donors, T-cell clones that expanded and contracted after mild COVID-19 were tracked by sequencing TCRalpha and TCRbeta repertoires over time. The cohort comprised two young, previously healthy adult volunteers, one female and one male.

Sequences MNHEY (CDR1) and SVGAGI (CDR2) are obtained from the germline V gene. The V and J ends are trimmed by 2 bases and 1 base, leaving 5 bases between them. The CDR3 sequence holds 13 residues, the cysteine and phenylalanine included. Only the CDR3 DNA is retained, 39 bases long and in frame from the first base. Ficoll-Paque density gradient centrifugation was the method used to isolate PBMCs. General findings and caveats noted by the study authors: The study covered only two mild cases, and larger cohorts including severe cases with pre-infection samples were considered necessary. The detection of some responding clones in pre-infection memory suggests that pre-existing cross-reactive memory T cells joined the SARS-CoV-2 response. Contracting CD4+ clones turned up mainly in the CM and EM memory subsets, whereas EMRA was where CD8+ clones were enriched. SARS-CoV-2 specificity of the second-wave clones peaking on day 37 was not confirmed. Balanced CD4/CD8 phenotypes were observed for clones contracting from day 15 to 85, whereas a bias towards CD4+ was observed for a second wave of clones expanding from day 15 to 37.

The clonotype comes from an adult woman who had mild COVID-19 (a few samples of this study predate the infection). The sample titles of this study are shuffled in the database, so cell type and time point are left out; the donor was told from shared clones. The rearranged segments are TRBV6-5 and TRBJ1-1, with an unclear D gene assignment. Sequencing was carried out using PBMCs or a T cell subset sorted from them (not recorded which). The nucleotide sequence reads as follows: TGTGCCAGCAGTTACGAGCCGAACACTGAAGCTTTCTTT. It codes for CASSYEPNTEAFF.